Included here is one T cell receptor (beta chain) sequence, with context. This record belongs to a study of cytomegalovirus exposure and HLA in healthy donors. Vbeta (60) and Jbeta (13) primers were used in the PCR. Repertoires were generated with immunoSEQ multiplex PCR, while TCRdb's copy carries only in-frame clones and drops some. Counted here are approximately 100,000 clones, roughly 69% occurring once; the ten biggest clones make up about 2%. The germline V gene encodes CDR1 SGHTA and CDR2 FQGNSA. CDR3 length equals 18 residues. With V trimmed by 5 bases and J by 6 bases, 18 bases remained unmatched.

The receptor comes from a human donor in good health. The genes are TRBV7-2 and TRBJ1-4; 7 nucleotides line up with TRBD1. Material: PBMCs. The CDR3 spells CASSSLRDRALNYEKLFF. The CDR3 DNA reads TGTGCCAGCAGCAGCCTCCGGGACAGAGCGTTAAATTATGAAAAACTGTTTTTT.